This T cell receptor (beta chain) derives from a study of read filtering for tumor transcriptome and immune sequencing. Study-level information: 8 patients were R-ISS I, more than 15 were R-ISS II, roughly seven were R-ISS III. Study-level findings and limits: In IR-seq, single-read clonotypes were about 81.9% of clonotypes but around 3.2% of reads. Sorted CD138-negative bone marrow cells were not purified T cells.

The library was built from roughly 400 ng RNA with molecular barcoded adaptors for alpha/delta and beta/gamma chains. TCRdb fed the reads into MiXCR, producing one record per CDR3 protein. The table shows tens of thousands of distinct CDR3 sequences, with approximately 17% occurring only once. At the time of active disease, bone marrow was collected from every patient. CDR3 length equals 15 residues. Trimming removed 1 base at V and 1 base at J, with 10 bases between. CDR1 MGHRA and CDR2 YSYEKL come from the germline V gene. This clonotype was recorded at least ten times. Its specificity is unknown. The sequence was obtained from a donor aged 40 or over with multiple myeloma. The genes are TRBV4-1 and TRBJ1-1; D unresolved. Input material: a population of CD138-negative cells sorted from bone marrow. This CDR3 reads CASSQVRVANTEAFF. The DNA of the CDR3 is TGCGCCAGCAGCCAAGTGAGGGTAGCGAACACTGAAGCTTTCTTT.